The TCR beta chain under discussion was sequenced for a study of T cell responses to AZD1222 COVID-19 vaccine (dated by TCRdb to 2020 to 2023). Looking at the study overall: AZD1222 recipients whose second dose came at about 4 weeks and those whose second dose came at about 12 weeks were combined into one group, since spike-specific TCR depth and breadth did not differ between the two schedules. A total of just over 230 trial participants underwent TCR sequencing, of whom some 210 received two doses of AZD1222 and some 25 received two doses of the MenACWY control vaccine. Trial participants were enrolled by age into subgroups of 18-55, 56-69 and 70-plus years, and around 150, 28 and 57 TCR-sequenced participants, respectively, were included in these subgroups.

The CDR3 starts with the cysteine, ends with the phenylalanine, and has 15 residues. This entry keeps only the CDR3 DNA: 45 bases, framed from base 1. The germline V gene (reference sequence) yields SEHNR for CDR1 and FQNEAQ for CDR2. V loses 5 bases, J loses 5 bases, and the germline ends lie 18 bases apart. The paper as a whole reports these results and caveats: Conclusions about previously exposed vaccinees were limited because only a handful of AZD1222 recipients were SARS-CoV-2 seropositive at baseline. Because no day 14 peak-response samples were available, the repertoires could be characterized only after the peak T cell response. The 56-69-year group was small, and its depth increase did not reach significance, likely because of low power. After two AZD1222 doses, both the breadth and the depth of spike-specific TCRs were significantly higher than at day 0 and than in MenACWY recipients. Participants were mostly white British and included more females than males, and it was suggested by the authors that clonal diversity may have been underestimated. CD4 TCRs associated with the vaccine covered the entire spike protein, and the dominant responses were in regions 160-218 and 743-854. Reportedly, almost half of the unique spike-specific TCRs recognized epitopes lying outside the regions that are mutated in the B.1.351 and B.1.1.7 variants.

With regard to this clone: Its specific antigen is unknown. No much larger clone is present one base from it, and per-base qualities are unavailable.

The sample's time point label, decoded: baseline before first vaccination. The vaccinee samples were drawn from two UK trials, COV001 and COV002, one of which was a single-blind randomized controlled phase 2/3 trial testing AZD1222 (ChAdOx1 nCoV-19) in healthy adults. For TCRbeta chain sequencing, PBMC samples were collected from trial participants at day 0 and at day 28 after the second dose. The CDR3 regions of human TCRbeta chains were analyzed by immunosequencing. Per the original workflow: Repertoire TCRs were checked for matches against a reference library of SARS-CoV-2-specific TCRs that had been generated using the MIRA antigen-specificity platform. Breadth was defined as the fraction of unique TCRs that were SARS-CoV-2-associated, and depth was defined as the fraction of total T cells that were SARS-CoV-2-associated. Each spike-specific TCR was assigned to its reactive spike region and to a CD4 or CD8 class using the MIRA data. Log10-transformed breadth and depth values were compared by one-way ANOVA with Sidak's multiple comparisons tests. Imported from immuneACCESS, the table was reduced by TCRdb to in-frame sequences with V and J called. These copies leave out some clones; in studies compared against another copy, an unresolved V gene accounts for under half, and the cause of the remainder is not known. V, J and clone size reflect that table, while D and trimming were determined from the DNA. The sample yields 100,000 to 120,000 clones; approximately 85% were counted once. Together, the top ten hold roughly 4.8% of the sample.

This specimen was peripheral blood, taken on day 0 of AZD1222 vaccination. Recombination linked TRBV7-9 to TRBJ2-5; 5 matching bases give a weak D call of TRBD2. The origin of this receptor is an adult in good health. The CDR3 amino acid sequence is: CASSIILGTWETQYF. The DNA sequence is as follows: TGTGCCAGCAGCATAATACTAGGAACTTGGGAGACCCAGTACTTC.